A single sample is the source of the 12 T cell receptor beta chains below, sequenced in a study of blood T cell repertoires in COVID-19. Profiled with immunoSEQ multiplex PCR; TCRdb holds only in-frame clones, not every one. The table includes 200,000 to 250,000 clones, about 90% detected once. The source material was peripheral blood. The receptor source for this set is a man aged 18 to 30 with active or convalescent COVID-19.

A single count supports this clone. This chain links TRBV7-2 with TRBJ2-4, with TRBD2 matching over 7 bases. In germline, CDR1 is SGHTA, CDR2 FQGNSA. This CDR3 is 18 amino acids long. The V gene end was trimmed by 2 bases and the J gene end by 1 base; junction bases not matched to a gene: 11. The CDR3 DNA is TGTGCCAGCAGCTTATACACAAAGCGGGAAGTCGCCAAAAACATTCAGTACTTC. This codes for CASSLYTKREVAKNIQYF.

V usage is TRBV7-9 and J usage is TRBJ1-2; no clear D gene. The germline V gene encodes CDR1 SEHNR and CDR2 FQNEAQ (reference sequence). The CDR3 length is 15 residues. Trimming stripped 8 bases from V and 0 bases from J, with 16 bases between. CDR3 sequence: CASGLDGSSNYGYTF. DNA of the CDR3: TGTGCCAGCGGGCTCGATGGGAGTTCTAACTATGGCTACACCTTC. Complete variable domain (other parts from reference TRBV7-9 and TRBJ1-2): DTGVSQNPRHKITKRGQNVTFRCDPISEHNRLYWYRQTLGQGPEFLTYFQNEAQLEKSRLLSDRFSAERPKGSFSTLEIQRTEQGDSAMYLCASGLDGSSNYGYTFGSGTRLTVV.

Notes on this clone: A much larger clone lies a single base off, so this may be a read error. This rearrangement joins TRBV9 to TRBJ1-2, with 10 bases lining up with TRBD1. The germline V gene has CDR1 SGDLS and CDR2 YYNGEE. Trimming took 4 bases from V and 6 from J; bases not matched to a gene: 3. This CDR3 region has 13 residues. DNA of the CDR3: TGTGCCAGCAGCTCTGGACAGGGGGATGGCTACACCTTC. Translating it yields CASSSGQGDGYTF.

In DNA, the CDR3 is TGTGCCAGCAGCTTAGGAGGGCAACTGAACACTGAAGCTTTCTTT. This sequence encodes CASSLGGQLNTEAFF. This sequence joins TRBV7-9 and TRBJ1-1; unclear D gene. V lost 1 base and J 0 bases, leaving 9 bases between the germline ends. This CDR3 has 15 amino acids. Per the germline V gene, CDR1 is SEHNR and CDR2 is FQNEAQ (reference sequence).

The CDR3 bases are TGTGCCACCAGCAGAGAAACGGGAATTGGAAACACCATATATTTT. This sequence encodes CATSRETGIGNTIYF. The chain carries TRBV15 and TRBJ1-3; no reliable D call. With 0 bases removed from V and 3 bases from J, the gap between germline ends came to 9 bases. From germline, CDR1 is LNHNV and CDR2 YYDKDF (reference sequence). CDR3 length equals 15 residues.

The rearrangement links TRBV11-2 to TRBJ1-6; a possible D gene is TRBD1 (5 bases). CDR3 size: 14 residues. V was trimmed by 3 bases and J by 10 bases, leaving 13 bases between them. Germline CDR1 is SGHAT and CDR2 is FQNNGV. The CDR3 reads CASSFQGAESPLHF. The DNA of the CDR3 is TGTGCCAGCAGCTTTCAAGGGGCGGAATCACCCCTCCACTTT.

This sequence joins TRBV7-9 and TRBJ1-2; no clear D. Trimming removed 0 bases from V and 2 bases from J, with 10 bases in between. CDR1 and CDR2 from the germline V gene are SEHNR and FQNEAQ (reference sequence). The CDR3 totals 15 residues. This CDR3 is CASSLALGENYGYTF. The CDR3 DNA reads as TGTGCCAGCAGCTTAGCGCTCGGGGAGAACTATGGCTACACCTTC.

The chain carries TRBV6-5 and TRBJ2-7; 8 nucleotides agree with TRBD2. The CDR3 is 15 amino acids. CDR1 and CDR2 (germline): MNHEY, SVGAGI. The trim removed 6 bases at V and 1 base at J, leaving 8 bases unmatched. In DNA form, the CDR3 reads TGTGCCAGCAGATCGACGGGGGGGGCTTCCTACGAGCAGTACTTC. It is translated as CASRSTGGASYEQYF.

V and J are TRBV30 and TRBJ1-6; 7 bases align to TRBD1. The CDR3 sequence is 12 residues long. From germline, CDR1 is GTSNPN and CDR2 SVGIG (reference sequence). The V and J ends lost 5 bases and 9 bases, in that order; junction bases with no gene match: 4. The CDR3 here is CAWDREGSPLHF. Here the CDR3 DNA reads TGTGCCTGGGACAGGGAGGGTTCACCCCTCCACTTT.

This sequence joins TRBV2 and TRBJ1-5; perhaps TRBD1 as D (5 bases). Germline CDR1 is SNHLY and CDR2 is FYNNEI. Between the trimmed V and J ends, which lost 6 bases and 6 bases, there was a span of 15 bases. The CDR3 extends over 14 amino acids. The CDR3 DNA is TGTGCCAGCAGCCCCAGGGATAACGGTCAGCCCCAGCATTTT. Protein product: CASSPRDNGQPQHF.

The chain uses TRBV19 and TRBJ1-6; tentative D call: TRBD1 (6 bases). V gave up 4 bases and J gave up 1 base, with 11 bases separating them. Germline loops: CDR1 LNHDA, CDR2 SQIVND (reference sequence). The CDR3 is made up of 16 amino acids. For the CDR3, the DNA is TGTGCCAGTAGTACCGACCAGGGGTCCTATAATTCACCCCTCCACTTT. It is translated as CASSTDQGSYNSPLHF.

The rearrangement uses TRBV7-2 and TRBJ1-2; TRBD1 aligns across 7 bases. The V and J ends lost 4 bases and 3 bases, in that order; junction bases with no gene match: 2. CDR1 and CDR2 (germline): SGHTA, FQGNSA. This CDR3 contains 13 residues. CDR3 coding DNA: TGTGCCAGCAGCTGGACAGGCGACTATGGCTACACCTTC. Residues: CASSWTGDYGYTF.